The T cell receptor (beta chain) under discussion was sequenced for a study of blood T cells in healthy people across ages. Next came a second PCR, run for roughly 6 to 11 cycles, which used a sample-barcoded 5' primer along with a J-beta primer mix. TCRdb reprocessed the 5' RACE reads with MiXCR, giving one entry per CDR3 protein. This sample carries about 800,000 distinct CDR3 sequences, less than 60% of them seen once, and the ten largest clones take approximately 18%. Study-level results: Across samples, TCR beta diversity tracked strongly with naive T cell percentage. Measured against age, TCR beta diversity per million T cells decreased in a roughly linear manner.

Researchers collected about 9.6 milliliters of peripheral blood from every single donor. This clonotype was seen a handful of times. Its antigen is undetermined. CDR1 is SQVTM and CDR2 is ANQGSEA in the germline V gene. The CDR3 covers 15 residues. This receptor was obtained from a man of 80 years or more in good health. V is TRBV29-1 and J is TRBJ2-1; 8 nucleotides match TRBD1. The DNA end is more similar to TRBJ2-7, so the J call may be wrong. Input material: blood. This CDR3 reads CSVQQGVSSYNEQYF. In DNA, the CDR3 is TGCAGCGTTCAACAGGGGGTAAGCTCCTACAATGAGCAGTACTTC.